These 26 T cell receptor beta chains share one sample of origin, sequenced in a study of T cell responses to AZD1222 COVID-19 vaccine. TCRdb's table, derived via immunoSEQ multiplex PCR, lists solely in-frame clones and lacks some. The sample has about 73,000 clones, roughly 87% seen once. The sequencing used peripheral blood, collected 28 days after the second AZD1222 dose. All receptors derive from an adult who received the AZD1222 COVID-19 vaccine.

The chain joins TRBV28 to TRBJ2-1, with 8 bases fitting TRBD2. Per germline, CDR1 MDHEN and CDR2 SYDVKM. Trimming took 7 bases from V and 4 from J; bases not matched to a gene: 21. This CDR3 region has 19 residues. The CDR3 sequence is CASIPGVMRGAEIYNEQFF. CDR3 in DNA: TGTGCCAGCATCCCCGGCGTAATGCGGGGGGCCGAAATTTACAATGAGCAGTTCTTC.

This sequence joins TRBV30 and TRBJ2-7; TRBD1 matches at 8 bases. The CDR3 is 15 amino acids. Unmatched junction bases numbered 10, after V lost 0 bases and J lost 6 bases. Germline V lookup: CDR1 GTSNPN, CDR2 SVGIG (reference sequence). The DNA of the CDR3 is TGTGCCTGGAGTGTACTTCCGACAGGGGCTGGCGAGCAGTACTTC. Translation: CAWSVLPTGAGEQYF. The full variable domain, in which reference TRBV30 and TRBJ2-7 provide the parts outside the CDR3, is SQTIHQWPATLVQPVGSPLSLECTVEGTSNPNLYWYRQAAGRGLQLLFYSVGIGQISSEVPQNLSASRPQDRQFILSSKKLLLSDSGFYLCAWSVLPTGAGEQYFGPGTRLTVT.

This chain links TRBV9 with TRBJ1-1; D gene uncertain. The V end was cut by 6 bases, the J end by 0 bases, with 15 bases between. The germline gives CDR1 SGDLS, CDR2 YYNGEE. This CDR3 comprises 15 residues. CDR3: CASTLFDTLNTEAFF. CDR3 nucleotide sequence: TGTGCCAGCACCCTATTCGACACCTTGAACACTGAAGCTTTCTTT.

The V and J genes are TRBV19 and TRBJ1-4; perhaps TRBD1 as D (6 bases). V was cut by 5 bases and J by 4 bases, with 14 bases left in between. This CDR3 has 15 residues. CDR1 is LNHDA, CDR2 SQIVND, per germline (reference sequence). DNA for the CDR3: TGTGCCAGTAGTCCACAGGGTAATGGTAATGAAAAACTGTTTTTT. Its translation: CASSPQGNGNEKLFF.

The CDR3 sequence: CASSVSSSYLGTEAFF. CDR3 in DNA: TGTGCCAGCAGCGTATCCTCCTCTTATTTGGGGACTGAAGCTTTCTTT. The chain links TRBV9 to TRBJ1-1; D call uncertain. There are 16 residues in the CDR3. The germline CDR1 and CDR2 sequences are SGDLS and YYNGEE. The germline V and J ends were trimmed by 1 base and 5 bases, with 18 bases remaining between them.

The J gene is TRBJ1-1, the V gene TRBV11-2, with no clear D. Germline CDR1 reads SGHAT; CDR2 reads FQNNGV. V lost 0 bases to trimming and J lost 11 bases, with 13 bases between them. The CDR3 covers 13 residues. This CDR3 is CASSLDRGTRAFF. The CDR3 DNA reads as TGTGCCAGCAGCTTAGATCGGGGAACGCGGGCTTTCTTT.

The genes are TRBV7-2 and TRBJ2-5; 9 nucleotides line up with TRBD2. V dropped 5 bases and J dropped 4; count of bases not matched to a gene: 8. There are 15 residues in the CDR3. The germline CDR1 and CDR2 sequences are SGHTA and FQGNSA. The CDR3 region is CASSPQRGVRETQYF. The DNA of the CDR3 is TGTGCCAGCAGCCCTCAGCGGGGGGTACGAGAGACCCAGTACTTC.

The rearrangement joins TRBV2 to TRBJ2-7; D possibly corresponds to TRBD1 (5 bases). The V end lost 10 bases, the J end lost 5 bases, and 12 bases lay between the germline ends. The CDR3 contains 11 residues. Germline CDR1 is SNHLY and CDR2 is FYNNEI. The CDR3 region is CATDSSHEQYF. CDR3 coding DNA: TGTGCCACCGACAGTAGCCACGAGCAGTACTTC.

The CDR3: CASSLPGIPEKLFF. The CDR3 region has the DNA TGTGCCAGCAGCTTACCAGGGATCCCTGAAAAACTGTTTTTT. V is TRBV5-4 and J is TRBJ1-4; D is possibly TRBD1 (5 bases). From germline, CDR1 is SGHNT and CDR2 YYREEE (reference sequence). V was cut by 2 bases and J by 7 bases, with 12 bases left in between. This CDR3 has 14 amino acids. Looking up the rest from reference TRBV5-4 and TRBJ1-4 gives the full variable domain: ETGVTQSPTHLIKTRGQQVTLRCSSQSGHNTVSWYQQALGQGPQFIFQYYREEENGRGNFPPRFSGLQFPNYSSELNVNALELDDSALYLCASSLPGIPEKLFFGSGTQLSVL.

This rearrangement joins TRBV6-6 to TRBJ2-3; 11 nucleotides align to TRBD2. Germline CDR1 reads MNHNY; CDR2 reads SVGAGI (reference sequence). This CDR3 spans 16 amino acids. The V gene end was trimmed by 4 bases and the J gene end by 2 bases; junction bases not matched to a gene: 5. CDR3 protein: CASSSRLAGITDTQYF. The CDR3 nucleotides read TGTGCCAGCAGTTCCCGACTAGCGGGGATCACAGATACGCAGTATTTT.

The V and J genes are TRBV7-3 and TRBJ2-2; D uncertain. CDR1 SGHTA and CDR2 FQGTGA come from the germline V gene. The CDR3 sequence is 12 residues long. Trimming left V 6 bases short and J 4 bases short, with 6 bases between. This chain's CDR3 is CASRKATGELFF. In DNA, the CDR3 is TGTGCCAGCAGAAAGGCCACCGGGGAGCTGTTTTTT.

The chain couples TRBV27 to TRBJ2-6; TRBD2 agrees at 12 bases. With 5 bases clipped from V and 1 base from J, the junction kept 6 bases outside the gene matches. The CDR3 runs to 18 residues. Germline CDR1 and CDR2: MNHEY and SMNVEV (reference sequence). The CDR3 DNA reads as TGTGCCAGCAGTCTGACTAGCGGGGGCCCTTCTGGGGCCAACGTCCTGACTTTC. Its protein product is CASSLTSGGPSGANVLTF.

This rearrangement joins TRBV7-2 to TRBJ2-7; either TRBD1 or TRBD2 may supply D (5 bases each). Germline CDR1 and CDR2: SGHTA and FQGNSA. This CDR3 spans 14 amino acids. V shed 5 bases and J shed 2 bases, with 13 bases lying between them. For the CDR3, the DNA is TGTGCCAGCAGCCCCCGGGGCCTCGCCTACGAGCAGTACTTC. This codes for CASSPRGLAYEQYF.

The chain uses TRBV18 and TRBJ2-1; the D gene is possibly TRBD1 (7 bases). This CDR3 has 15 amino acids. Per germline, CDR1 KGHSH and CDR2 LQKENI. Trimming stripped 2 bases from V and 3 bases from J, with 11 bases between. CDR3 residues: CASSPSQGGYNEQFF. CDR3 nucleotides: TGTGCCAGCTCACCAAGCCAGGGGGGCTACAATGAGCAGTTCTTC.

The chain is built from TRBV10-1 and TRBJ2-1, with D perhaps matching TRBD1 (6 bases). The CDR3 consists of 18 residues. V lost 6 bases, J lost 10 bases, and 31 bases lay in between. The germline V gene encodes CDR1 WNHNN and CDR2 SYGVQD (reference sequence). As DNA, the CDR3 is TGCGCCAGCAGCGGGGTGTTGGCCGGGCAGGGGCCATCGTGGGAGCAGTTCTTC. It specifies CASSGVLAGQGPSWEQFF.

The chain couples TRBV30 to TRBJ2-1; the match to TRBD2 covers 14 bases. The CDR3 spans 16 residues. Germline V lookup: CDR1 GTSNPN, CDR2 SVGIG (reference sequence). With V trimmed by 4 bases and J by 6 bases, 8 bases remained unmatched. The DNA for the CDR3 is TGTGCCTGGACCCCCGGGACTAGCGGGAGAGGCAATGAGCAGTTCTTC. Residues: CAWTPGTSGRGNEQFF.

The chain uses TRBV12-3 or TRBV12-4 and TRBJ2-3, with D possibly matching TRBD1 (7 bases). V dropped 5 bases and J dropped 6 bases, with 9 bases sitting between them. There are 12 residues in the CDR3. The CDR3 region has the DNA TGTGCCAGCAGTCCAGGGGGGGATACGCAGTATTTT. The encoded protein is CASSPGGDTQYF.

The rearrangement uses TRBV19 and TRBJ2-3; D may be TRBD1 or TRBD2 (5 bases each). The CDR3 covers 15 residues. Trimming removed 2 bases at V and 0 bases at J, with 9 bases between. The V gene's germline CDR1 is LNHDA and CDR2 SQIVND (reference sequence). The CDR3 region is CASSIQGGSTDTQYF. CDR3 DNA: TGTGCCAGTAGTATACAGGGCGGGAGCACAGATACGCAGTATTTT.

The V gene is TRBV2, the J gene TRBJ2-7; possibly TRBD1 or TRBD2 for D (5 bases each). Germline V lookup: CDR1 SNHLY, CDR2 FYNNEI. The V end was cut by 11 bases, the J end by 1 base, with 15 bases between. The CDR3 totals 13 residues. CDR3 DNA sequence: TGTGCCCGAACCGGGACCTCATCCTACGAGCAGTACTTC. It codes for CARTGTSSYEQYF.

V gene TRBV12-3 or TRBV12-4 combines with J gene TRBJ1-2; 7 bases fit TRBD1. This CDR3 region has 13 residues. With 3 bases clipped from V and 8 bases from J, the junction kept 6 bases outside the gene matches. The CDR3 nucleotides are TGTGCCAGCAGTTTGGGGCAGGGGGTAGGCTACACCTTC. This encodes CASSLGQGVGYTF.

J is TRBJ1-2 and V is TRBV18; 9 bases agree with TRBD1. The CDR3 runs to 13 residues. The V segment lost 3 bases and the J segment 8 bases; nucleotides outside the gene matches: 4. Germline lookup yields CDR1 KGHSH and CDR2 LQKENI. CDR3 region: CASSPGTGIGYTF. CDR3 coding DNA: TGTGCCAGCTCACCCGGGACAGGGATAGGCTACACCTTC.

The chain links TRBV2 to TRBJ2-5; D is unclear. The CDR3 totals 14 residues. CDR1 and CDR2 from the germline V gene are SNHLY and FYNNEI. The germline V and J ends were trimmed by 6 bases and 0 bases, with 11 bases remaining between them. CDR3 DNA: TGTGCCAGCAGGGAACAGACGTACCAAGAGACCCAGTACTTC. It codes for CASREQTYQETQYF.

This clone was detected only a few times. CDR3 sequence reads: CASSMDSHTEAFF. The DNA of the CDR3 is TGTGCCAGTAGTATGGATAGCCACACTGAAGCTTTCTTT. The J gene is TRBJ1-1, the V gene TRBV19; D not certain. There are 13 residues in the CDR3. V was pared by 3 bases and J by 3 bases, with 8 bases between. CDR1 and CDR2 (germline): LNHDA, SQIVND (reference sequence). The whole variable domain, filled in from reference TRBV19 and TRBJ1-1, reads DGGITQSPKYLFRKEGQNVTLSCEQNLNHDAMYWYRQDPGQGLRLIYYSQIVNDFQKGDIAEGYSVSREKKESFPLTVTSAQKNPTAFYLCASSMDSHTEAFFGQGTRLTVV.

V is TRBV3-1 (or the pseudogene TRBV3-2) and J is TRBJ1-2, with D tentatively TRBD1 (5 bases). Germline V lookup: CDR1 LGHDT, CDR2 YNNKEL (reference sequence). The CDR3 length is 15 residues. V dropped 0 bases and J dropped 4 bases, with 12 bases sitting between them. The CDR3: CASSQEGAGGYGYTF. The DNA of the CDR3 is TGTGCCAGCAGCCAAGAAGGAGCCGGGGGCTATGGCTACACCTTC.

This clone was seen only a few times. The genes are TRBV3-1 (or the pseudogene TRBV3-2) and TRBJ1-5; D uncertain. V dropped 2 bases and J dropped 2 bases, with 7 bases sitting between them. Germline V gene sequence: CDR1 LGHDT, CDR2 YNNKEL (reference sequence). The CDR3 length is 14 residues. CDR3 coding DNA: TGTGCCAGCAGCCAACAGGACGGCAATCAGCCCCAGCATTTT. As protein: CASSQQDGNQPQHF.

DNA for the CDR3: TGTGCCACCTATCAGGGGGTGGAGACCCAGTACTTC. It specifies CATYQGVETQYF. The chain has TRBV24-1 and TRBJ2-5; TRBD1 agrees at 7 bases. The CDR3 runs 12 residues. V shed 9 bases, J shed 5 bases, and the junction held 5 bases outside the gene matches. Per germline, CDR1 KGHDR and CDR2 SFDVKD.